These 20 T cell receptor beta chains originate from one sample sequenced in a study of control samples from healthy donors and cancer patients. Some clones are missing from TCRdb's copy, which holds only in-frame ones; the method was immunoSEQ multiplex PCR. The sample records some 130,000 clones, about 93% being singletons. Material for sequencing was PBMCs. Receptor source: a man in his fifties with head and neck cancer.

V is TRBV27 and J is TRBJ2-1, with unresolved D. This CDR3 has 14 residues. Germline lookup yields CDR1 MNHEY and CDR2 SMNVEV (reference sequence). The V end was cut by 3 bases, the J end by 0 bases, with 6 bases between. As DNA, the CDR3 is TGTGCCAGCAGTTTTGGCAGCTCCTACAATGAGCAGTTCTTC. Translated, it gives CASSFGSSYNEQFF.

A few counts support this clone. J is TRBJ1-2 and V is TRBV27, with 9 positions matching TRBD1. Germline-derived CDR1 and CDR2 are MNHEY and SMNVEV (reference sequence). This CDR3 spans 17 amino acids. V shed 3 bases, J shed 4 bases, and the junction held 12 bases outside the gene matches. CDR3: CASSLVGTGTMGYGYTF. The CDR3, as DNA: TGTGCCAGCAGTTTGGTTGGGACAGGGACTATGGGCTATGGCTACACCTTC.

The chain employs TRBV5-1 and TRBJ2-5; D gene unclear. Trimming left V 0 bases short and J 4 bases short, with 10 bases between. Germline values: CDR1 SGHRS, CDR2 YFSETQ. CDR3 length equals 14 residues. The CDR3 DNA sequence: TGCGCCAGCAGCTTGGCCTTGGGAAGAGAGACCCAGTACTTC. Translation: CASSLALGRETQYF.

J is TRBJ1-3 and V is TRBV9; TRBD1 matches 9 bases. Per germline, CDR1 SGDLS and CDR2 YYNGEE. CDR3 size: 18 residues. V was pared by 4 bases and J by 0 bases, with 11 bases of the junction left unmatched. The CDR3 DNA sequence: TGTGCCAGCAGCCCGCTCCCGGGACAGGGATACTCTGGAAACACCATATATTTT. Translated, it gives CASSPLPGQGYSGNTIYF.

The V gene is TRBV9, the J gene TRBJ1-2, with a possible D match to TRBD1 (5 bases). The V gene lost 6 bases and the J gene lost 2 bases, with 14 bases spanning the gap. The CDR3 extends over 14 amino acids. Germline V gene lookup returns CDR1 SGDLS and CDR2 YYNGEE. CDR3 DNA sequence: TGTGCCAGCACCACCCCCGGGGGAAACTATGGCTACACCTTC. Translation gives CASTTPGGNYGYTF.

The chain links TRBV12-3 or TRBV12-4 to TRBJ2-3; D gene uncertain. Trimming shortened V by 5 bases and J by 0 bases, and 3 bases separated the two germline ends. There are 12 residues in the CDR3. The CDR3: CASSPSTDTQYF. The CDR3 DNA sequence: TGTGCCAGCAGTCCGAGCACAGATACGCAGTATTTT.

The chain is built from TRBV9 and TRBJ2-1; TRBD1 is a possible D gene (6 bases). This CDR3 contains 15 residues. Trimming pared 5 bases from V and 6 bases from J, leaving 18 bases between. Germline V gives CDR1 SGDLS, CDR2 YYNGEE. The CDR3 loop is CASSRQATTSNEQFF. CDR3 nucleotides: TGTGCCAGCAGTAGACAGGCTACAACCAGCAATGAGCAGTTCTTC.

This clone was seen a handful of times. The chain employs TRBV2 and TRBJ1-4, with D possibly TRBD1 on 6 matching bases. From germline, CDR1 is SNHLY and CDR2 FYNNEI. The CDR3 runs to 14 residues. Deletions cut 4 bases from V and 7 bases from J, with 13 bases between. CDR3 DNA sequence: TGTGCCAGCAGTGCGACAGGTTGGGGTGAAAAACTGTTTTTT. The encoded protein is CASSATGWGEKLFF.

CDR3 amino acids: CASRKPGQGQTGANVLTF. The CDR3 DNA reads as TGTGCCAGCAGGAAACCGGGACAGGGGCAGACTGGGGCCAACGTCCTGACTTTC. The V and J genes are TRBV2 and TRBJ2-6; 10 bases align to TRBD1. The CDR3 contains 18 residues. J gave up 2 bases and V 6 bases, and 10 bases lay outside the gene matches. Germline V lookup: CDR1 SNHLY, CDR2 FYNNEI.

This chain connects TRBV19 to TRBJ1-1, with D perhaps TRBD1 (5 bases). The CDR3 consists of 14 residues. The ends were cut back, 4 bases at V and 5 bases at J, with 14 bases in the middle. Germline CDR1 LNHDA, CDR2 SQIVND (reference sequence). CDR3 nucleotides: TGTGCCAGTAGTAGCTATGCGGGGGGAACTGAAGCTTTCTTT. It encodes CASSSYAGGTEAFF.

The chain has TRBV7-2 and TRBJ2-5; 8 bases map to TRBD2. Germline CDR1 SGHTA, CDR2 FQGNSA. The ends lost 4 bases at V and 2 bases at J; junction bases unmatched: 6. CDR3 length equals 15 residues. CDR3 bases: TGTGCCAGCAGCTGGTTGCGGGGGGTTCAAGAGACCCAGTACTTC. This sequence encodes CASSWLRGVQETQYF. The variable domain in full, completed from reference TRBV7-2 and TRBJ2-5, reads GAGVSQSPSNKVTEKGKDVELRCDPISGHTALYWYRQSLGQGLEFLIYFQGNSAPDKSGLPSDRFSAERTGGSVSTLTIQRTQQEDSAVYLCASSWLRGVQETQYFGPGTRLLVL.

The rearrangement links TRBV11-2 to TRBJ1-6; D perhaps matches TRBD1 (5 bases). The CDR3 extends over 17 amino acids. Trimming took off 5 bases at V and 3 bases at J, with 17 bases between the two ends. Looked up from germline, CDR1 is SGHAT and CDR2 is FQNNGV. CDR3 coding DNA: TGTGCCAGCAGCCCTCTACAGGCCTCGTACTATAATTCACCCCTCCACTTT. Translated, it gives CASSPLQASYYNSPLHF. The complete variable domain, with remaining parts taken from reference TRBV11-2 and TRBJ1-6, reads EAGVAQSPRYKIIEKRQSVAFWCNPISGHATLYWYQQILGQGPKLLIQFQNNGVVDDSQLPKDRFSAERLKGVDSTLKIQPAKLEDSAVYLCASSPLQASYYNSPLHFGNGTRLTVT.

This chain joins TRBV5-6 and TRBJ2-2; D is possibly TRBD2 (5 bases). V lost 7 bases and J 4 bases, leaving 17 bases between the germline ends. This CDR3 has 15 residues. Looked up from germline, CDR1 is SGHDT and CDR2 is YYEEEE. DNA for the CDR3: TGTGCCAGCCTACCCGGGAAAGGGTTCACCGGGGAGCTGTTTTTT. Translated: CASLPGKGFTGELFF.

The genes are TRBV7-9 and TRBJ2-4; 8 bases are a match to TRBD1. Germline CDR1 is SEHNR and CDR2 is FQNEAQ (reference sequence). V was pared by 5 bases and J by 0 bases, with 12 bases of the junction left unmatched. The CDR3 covers 18 residues. The chain's CDR3 is CASSPFRGPGLAKNIQYF. The CDR3 nucleotides read TGTGCCAGCAGCCCTTTCAGGGGGCCCGGGCTAGCCAAAAACATTCAGTACTTC.

The genes are TRBV19 and TRBJ1-1, with D perhaps TRBD1 (5 bases). The CDR3 contains 12 residues. Trimming removed 4 bases from V and 3 bases from J, with 6 bases in between. CDR1 is LNHDA and CDR2 is SQIVND in the germline V gene (reference sequence). CDR3 in amino acids: CASSRGDTEAFF. The CDR3 bases are TGTGCCAGTAGTAGGGGGGACACTGAAGCTTTCTTT.

This clone was picked up a small number of times. This rearrangement joins TRBV7-8 to TRBJ2-7; no definite D call. V was cut by 5 bases and J by 0 bases, with 8 bases left in between. The CDR3 is 13 residues long. Germline lookup yields CDR1 SGHVS and CDR2 FQNEAQ. CDR3 nucleotides: TGTGCCAGCAGCACCTATTTCTCCTACGAGCAGTACTTC. As protein: CASSTYFSYEQYF. Full variable domain (remainder filled in from reference TRBV7-8 and TRBJ2-7): GAGVSQSPRYKVAKRGQDVALRCDPISGHVSLFWYQQALGQGPEFLTYFQNEAQLDKSGLPSDRFFAERPEGSVSTLKIQRTQQEDSAVYLCASSTYFSYEQYFGPGTRLTVT.

V usage is TRBV2 and J usage is TRBJ2-7; the D gene is possibly TRBD1 (5 bases). Germline V gene lookup returns CDR1 SNHLY and CDR2 FYNNEI. V shed 2 bases and J shed 2 bases, with 7 bases lying between them. The CDR3 spans 13 residues. CDR3 in DNA: TGTGCCAGCAGTGAACAGGGAACCTACGAGCAGTACTTC. It specifies CASSEQGTYEQYF. Combining the CDR3 with reference TRBV2 and TRBJ2-7 gives the whole variable domain EPEVTQTPSHQVTQMGQEVILRCVPISNHLYFYWYRQILGQKVEFLVSFYNNEISEKSEIFDDQFSVERPDGSNFTLKIRSTKLEDSAMYFCASSEQGTYEQYFGPGTRLTVT.

This sequence joins TRBV30 and TRBJ1-5, with TRBD1 matching over 7 bases. Germline lookup yields CDR1 GTSNPN and CDR2 SVGIG (reference sequence). The CDR3 spans 13 residues. V lost 0 bases, J lost 11 bases, and 7 bases stayed unmatched. The CDR3 DNA reads as TGTGCCTGGAGTGTCCAGGGGGGCGCGACCCAGCATTTT. Translation: CAWSVQGGATQHF.

This chain connects TRBV27 to TRBJ2-3, with 14 nucleotides matching TRBD2. V shed 6 bases and J 7 bases; nucleotides not matched to a gene: 6. The germline gives CDR1 MNHEY, CDR2 SMNVEV (reference sequence). The CDR3 contains 15 residues. DNA of the CDR3: TGTGCCAGCAGAGTGACTAGCGGGGGGGCAAATACGCAGTATTTT. Protein sequence: CASRVTSGGANTQYF.

The CDR3 spells CASTRGQASYEQYF. CDR3 nucleotides: TGTGCCAGCACCAGGGGACAGGCGAGCTACGAGCAGTACTTC. V is TRBV28 and J is TRBJ2-7, with TRBD1 matching over 8 bases. Germline CDR1 is MDHEN and CDR2 is SYDVKM. There are 14 residues in the CDR3. V trimming: 7 bases; J trimming: 3 bases; junction bases outside the gene matches: 8.